One and the same sample provided the 26 T cell receptor beta chains below, sequenced in a study of molecular identifiers for immune sequencing clone quantification. TCRdb reprocessed the PCR reads via MiXCR and lists one record per CDR3 protein. The sample has some 580,000 distinct CDR3 sequences; about 25% are singletons. The sequenced sample was naive CD8+ T cells from blood, with Jurkat cell RNA spiked in. Subset reported: FACS-sorted CD8+CD4-CCR7+CD45RA+ naive T cells. The origin of the receptors is a human donor in good health. Some libraries in this study had Jurkat cell RNA spiked in.

This clonotype was seen ten or more times. The V gene is TRBV12-3 or TRBV12-4, the J gene TRBJ2-1; TRBD2 is a possible D gene (6 bases). The CDR3 is 15 residues long. V was shortened by 3 bases and J by 6 bases, with 15 bases between the two germline ends. CDR3 nucleotide sequence: TGTGCCAGCAGTTTCTTGGGGACTGCAATCAATGAGCAGTTCTTC. The encoded protein is CASSFLGTAINEQFF.

The chain links TRBV20-1 to TRBJ2-7, with 9 nucleotides matching TRBD2. The J segment lost 0 bases and the V segment lost 1 base, leaving 4 bases of the junction unmatched. The germline gives CDR1 DFQATT, CDR2 SNEGSKA (reference sequence). This CDR3 contains 15 residues. CDR3 region: CSARASGVSSYEQYF. The CDR3 DNA follows: TGCAGTGCTAGAGCTAGCGGGGTAAGCTCCTACGAGCAGTACTTC.

This clonotype was observed a few times. This rearrangement joins TRBV30 to TRBJ1-2; perhaps TRBD1 as D (5 bases). Germline V gives CDR1 GTSNPN, CDR2 SVGIG (reference sequence). V was cut by 1 base and J by 2 bases, with 11 bases left in between. CDR3 length: 14 residues. This CDR3 is CAWSEAGINYGYTF. The CDR3 nucleotides are TGTGCCTGGAGTGAGGCAGGGATCAACTATGGCTACACCTTC.

The table lists this clonotype with many counts. V is TRBV12-3 or TRBV12-4 and J is TRBJ2-1; no clear D gene. Trimming shortened V by 0 bases and J by 8 bases, and 14 bases separated the two germline ends. The CDR3 runs to 15 residues. DNA for the CDR3: TGTGCCAGCAGTTTAGCGCTAATCGTGGGCGATGAGCAGTTCTTC. The encoded protein is CASSLALIVGDEQFF.

This clonotype has ten or more counts. The gene calls are TRBV27 and TRBJ2-6; a possible D gene is TRBD2 (5 bases). Between the trimmed V and J ends, which lost 3 bases and 0 bases, there was a span of 9 bases. Germline V lookup: CDR1 MNHEY, CDR2 SMNVEV (reference sequence). There are 16 residues in the CDR3. CDR3 DNA sequence: TGTGCCAGCAGTTTCGGGGTCTACTCTGGGGCCAACGTCCTGACTTTC. Amino acids: CASSFGVYSGANVLTF.

At least ten counts were recorded for this clonotype. The CDR3 bases are TGTGCCAGCAGTGAAGGGACAGGGGAAGATACGCAGTATTTT. It codes for CASSEGTGEDTQYF. V and J are TRBV6-1 and TRBJ2-3; 9 bases are shared with TRBD1. The ends lost 1 base at V and 5 bases at J; junction bases unmatched: 1. The germline V gene encodes CDR1 MNHNS and CDR2 SASEGT. CDR3 length equals 14 residues.

This clonotype was seen repeatedly, ten times or more. The gene calls are TRBV24-1 and TRBJ2-1; 7 nucleotides match TRBD2. Losses at the gene ends were 6 bases for V and 6 bases for J; bases not matched to a gene: 7. The CDR3 runs 14 residues. Germline loops: CDR1 KGHDR, CDR2 SFDVKD. The CDR3 loop is CATSLAGVSNEQFF. The DNA of the CDR3 is TGTGCCACCAGTCTGGCGGGAGTTTCCAATGAGCAGTTCTTC.

This clonotype was counted many times. The V gene is TRBV6-2 or TRBV6-3, the J gene TRBJ1-5; unclear D gene. The length of the CDR3 is 15 residues. The V gene's germline CDR1 is MNHEY and CDR2 SVGEGT. V was trimmed by 6 bases and J by 0 bases, leaving 12 bases between them. The CDR3 loop reads CASRFLGSSNQPQHF. The CDR3 nucleotides are TGTGCCAGCAGATTTCTTGGGTCTAGCAATCAGCCCCAGCATTTT.

Remarks on this clonotype: This may be a read error: a much more frequent sequence differs by one nucleotide. The chain recombines TRBV30 with TRBJ2-5; D may be TRBD2 (5 bases). V lost 4 bases to trimming and J lost 4 bases, with 7 bases between them. Per the germline V gene, CDR1 is GTSNPN and CDR2 is SVGIG (reference sequence). The CDR3 extends over 11 amino acids. The CDR3 DNA follows: TGTGCCTGGACGCGGGCAGAGACCCAGTACTTC. This sequence encodes CAWTRAETQYF.

This clonotype was found a few times. The chain couples TRBV27 to TRBJ1-6; 9 bases agree with TRBD1. Germline V gene lookup returns CDR1 MNHEY and CDR2 SMNVEV (reference sequence). CDR3 length: 14 residues. With 6 bases clipped from V and 10 bases from J, the junction kept 7 bases outside the gene matches. CDR3 sequence: CASSGGQGRSPLHF. In DNA form, the CDR3 reads TGTGCCAGCAGCGGGGGACAGGGTCGCTCACCCCTCCACTTT.

The chain links TRBV9 to TRBJ2-3; maybe TRBD2 (6 bases). There are 14 residues in the CDR3. Germline CDR1 SGDLS, CDR2 YYNGEE. V was clipped by 2 bases and J by 0 bases, with 7 bases between them. The CDR3, as DNA: TGTGCCAGCAGCGTTAGCGGTAGCACAGATACGCAGTATTTT. Encoded protein: CASSVSGSTDTQYF. The full variable domain, in which reference TRBV9 and TRBJ2-3 provide the parts outside the CDR3, is DSGVTQTPKHLITATGQRVTLRCSPRSGDLSVYWYQQSLDQGLQFLIQYYNGEERAKGNILERFSAQQFPDLHSELNLSSLELGDSALYFCASSVSGSTDTQYFGPGTRLTVL.

About this clonotype: A much more abundant neighbour one base away suggests this may be a read error. The rearrangement uses TRBV2 and TRBJ2-5; 9 bases are a match to TRBD1. Trimming took 7 bases from V and 8 from J; bases not matched to a gene: 11. The CDR3 consists of 14 residues. Germline CDR1 reads SNHLY; CDR2 reads FYNNEI. The CDR3 DNA reads as TGTGCCAGCACCCGAGGACAGGGGAGCGATACCCAGTACTTC. Translating it yields CASTRGQGSDTQYF.

This clonotype was counted at least ten times. The gene calls are TRBV5-6 and TRBJ2-7; D possibly matches TRBD1 or TRBD2 (5 bases each). The germline V and J ends were trimmed by 0 bases and 4 bases, with 11 bases remaining between them. CDR3 length: 14 residues. Germline V gene lookup returns CDR1 SGHDT and CDR2 YYEEEE. The CDR3 DNA sequence: TGTGCCAGCAGCTTGGGGGACGGCCTGTACGAGCAGTACTTC. Translating it yields CASSLGDGLYEQYF.

The CDR3 loop reads CASSFGPQNTEAFF. The DNA for the CDR3 is TGCGCCAGCAGCTTCGGCCCGCAGAACACTGAAGCTTTCTTT. The V call is TRBV5-1, the J call TRBJ1-1; D ambiguous. Germline CDR1 SGHRS, CDR2 YFSETQ. The CDR3 length is 14 residues. The V end lost 2 bases, the J end lost 1 base, and 9 bases lay between the germline ends.

This chain links TRBV20-1 with TRBJ1-3; the D is unclear. The V gene lost 2 bases and the J gene lost 2 bases, with 7 bases spanning the gap. The CDR3 extends over 13 amino acids. CDR1 is DFQATT and CDR2 is SNEGSKA in the germline V gene (reference sequence). As DNA, the CDR3 is TGCAGTGCTAGAACAGTTGCTGGAAACACCATATATTTT. It codes for CSARTVAGNTIYF.

This clonotype occurred many times. The chain carries TRBV9 and TRBJ1-1; D might be TRBD1 (5 bases). The CDR3 contains 15 residues. V dropped 4 bases and J dropped 2 bases, with 15 bases sitting between them. Germline CDR1 and CDR2: SGDLS and YYNGEE. CDR3 coding DNA: TGTGCCAGCAGCCCTTGGGGAGGGGATAACACTGAAGCTTTCTTT. Its translation is CASSPWGGDNTEAFF.

The chain joins TRBV4-3 to TRBJ2-5; D is perhaps TRBD2 (5 bases). Germline V gene data show CDR1 as LGHNA and CDR2 as YSLEER. The CDR3 runs to 17 residues. Trimming shortened V by 1 base and J by 5 bases, and 20 bases separated the two germline ends. CDR3 amino acids: CASSQVLFGGSGETQYF. As DNA, the CDR3 is TGCGCCAGCAGCCAAGTCTTATTTGGTGGGAGTGGGGAGACCCAGTACTTC.

Comment on this clonotype: The junction differs from germline at one of its ends, possibly a read error. V usage is TRBV6-5 and J usage is TRBJ2-7; 7 nucleotides agree with TRBD1. CDR3 length: 16 amino acids. Germline CDR1 MNHEY, CDR2 SVGAGI. The CDR3 sequence: CASSYSLGQLAYEQCF. The CDR3, as DNA: TGTGCCAGCAGTTACAGCCTGGGACAGTTAGCCTACGAGCAGTGCTTC.

The CDR3 region is CASKGTDTQYF. The CDR3 bases are TGCGCCAGCAAGGGTACAGATACGCAGTATTTT. The V gene is TRBV4-1, the J gene TRBJ2-3, with D unclear. From germline, CDR1 is MGHRA and CDR2 YSYEKL. The CDR3 contains 11 residues. Trimming took 7 bases from V and 3 from J, leaving 5 bases between them.

This clonotype showed up many times. The chain carries TRBV10-3 and TRBJ2-3; D is ambiguous. The CDR3 totals 13 residues. The germline CDR1 and CDR2 sequences are ENHRY and SYGVKD. Trimming shortened V by 4 bases and J by 3 bases, and 8 bases separated the two germline ends. The CDR3 nucleotides are TGTGCCATCAGTGGTGGGCTAACAGATACGCAGTATTTT. It encodes CAISGGLTDTQYF.

This clonotype has a count of ten or more. The V and J genes are TRBV12-3 or TRBV12-4 and TRBJ2-7; D is undetermined. The CDR3 runs 14 residues. Trimming stripped 5 bases from V and 0 bases from J, with 11 bases between. In nucleotides, the CDR3 is TGTGCCAGCAGTCCGACCGGGCCCTCCTACGAGCAGTACTTC. This translates into CASSPTGPSYEQYF.

This clonotype has ten or more counts. The chain couples TRBV29-1 to TRBJ2-2; D gene ambiguous. V lost 3 bases to trimming and J lost 5 bases, with 4 bases between them. The length of the CDR3 is 11 residues. Per germline, CDR1 SQVTM and CDR2 ANQGSEA. This chain's CDR3 is CSVEFTGELFF. CDR3 nucleotides: TGCAGCGTTGAGTTTACCGGGGAGCTGTTTTTT.

This clonotype was seen more than once but under ten times. The gene calls are TRBV4-3 and TRBJ2-2; a possible D gene is TRBD2 (6 bases). The CDR3 sequence is 15 residues long. Germline loops: CDR1 LGHNA, CDR2 YSLEER. V lost 0 bases and J lost 3, with 8 bases in between. CDR3 in amino acids: CASSQETRYTGELFF. CDR3 coding DNA: TGCGCCAGCAGCCAAGAGACTAGATACACCGGGGAGCTGTTTTTT.

Worth noting for this clonotype: The conserved phenylalanine or tryptophan normally closing the CDR3 is absent here, so this likely arose from a read error. This chain joins TRBV10-2 and TRBJ2-7; 10 bases are shared with TRBD2. The CDR3 loop spans 15 amino acids. V trimming: 5 bases; J trimming: 2 bases; junction bases outside the gene matches: 6. The germline gives CDR1 WSHSY, CDR2 SAAADI. CDR3 coding DNA: TGCGCCAGCAGTAAGGAAGCGGGGGGGACCTACGAGCAGTACTAC. It codes for CASSKEAGGTYEQYY.

The V call is TRBV4-3, the J call TRBJ2-7, with a weak D call TRBD2 (5 bases). The CDR3 contains 17 residues. In germline, CDR1 is LGHNA, CDR2 YSLEER. Trimming pared 0 bases from V and 2 bases from J, leaving 17 bases between. In nucleotides, the CDR3 is TGCGCCAGCAGCCAAGACTCGGTAGCGAGAGGAACCTACGAGCAGTACTTC. Translating gives CASSQDSVARGTYEQYF.

Points on this clonotype: A read error is possible here, since a much larger clone lies one base away. This chain uses TRBV7-9 with TRBJ2-5; 7 bases are shared with TRBD1. CDR1 and CDR2 from the germline V gene are SEHNR and FQNEAQ (reference sequence). J gave up 2 bases and V 6 bases, and 9 bases lay outside the gene matches. This CDR3 region has 15 residues. This chain's CDR3 is CASRNDREPQETQYF. CDR3 in DNA: TGTGCCAGCAGAAATGACAGGGAACCGCAAGAGACCCAGTACTTC.